This paragraph reports one TCR beta chain. TCRdb reprocessed the 5' RACE reads with MiXCR, giving one entry per CDR3 protein. This table holds 550,000 to 700,000 distinct CDR3 sequences, 20% to 25% found once. The data stem from a study of identical twins. Trimming shortened V by 5 bases and J by 2 bases, and 22 bases separated the two germline ends. The CDR3 has 17 residues. The germline V gene has CDR1 SGDLS and CDR2 YYNGEE. The same data also contributed to another study, on T cells expressing NK-cell markers. That source adds: Researchers report these clonotypes also headed the CD3+CD56-NKG2C+ fraction in a few donors.

The sequence came from a woman between 18 and 30 years old in good health. Material: PBMCs. The V and J genes are TRBV9 and TRBJ1-1; D is perhaps TRBD1 (5 bases). The CDR3 region is CASRDIGGRDGNTEAFF. The CDR3 region has the DNA TGTGCCAGCAGAGACATTGGGGGAAGGGACGGTAACACTGAAGCTTTCTTT.